The source of this T cell receptor (beta chain) is a study of blood T cell repertoires in COVID-19. Whole-study context: Both acute and convalescent COVID-19 samples were obtained from the United States, Italy and Spain. Sample material is recorded as cDNA or gDNA derived from T cells, B-cell-depleted T cells, or PBMCs.

Methods used by the authors: The assay estimated nucleated cells by amplifying reference gene primers. Libraries were prepared by immunoSEQ multiplex PCR; TCRdb keeps only in-frame clonotypes and omits some of them. The D gene and trimming were derived from the DNA, and the V and J assignments and clone size from that table. The sample carries around 130,000 clones, approximately 90% recorded once. Between the trimmed V and J ends, which lost 0 bases and 6 bases, there was a span of 12 bases. CDR3 size: 14 residues. Germline V CDR1 and CDR2: SGHRS, YFSETQ. This TCR derives from a woman between 50 and 59 years old with acute or convalescent COVID-19. The chain combines TRBV5-1 with TRBJ1-2; D gene ambiguous. Sequencing input: peripheral blood. The CDR3 protein is CASSLASGSDGYTF. The CDR3 nucleotides are TGCGCCAGCAGCTTGGCTTCCGGGAGCGATGGCTACACCTTC.